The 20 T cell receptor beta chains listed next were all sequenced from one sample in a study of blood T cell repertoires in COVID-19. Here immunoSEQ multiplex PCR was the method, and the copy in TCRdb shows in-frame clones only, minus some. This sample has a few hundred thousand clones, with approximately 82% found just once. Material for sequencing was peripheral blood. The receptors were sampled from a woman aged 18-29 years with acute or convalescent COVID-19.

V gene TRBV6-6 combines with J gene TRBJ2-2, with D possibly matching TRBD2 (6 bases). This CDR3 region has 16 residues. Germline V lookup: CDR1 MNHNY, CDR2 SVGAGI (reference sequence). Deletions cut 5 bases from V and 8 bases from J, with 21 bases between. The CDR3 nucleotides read TGTGCCAGCAGTCAGCGGAGGGCCCAATACCCGGGGGAGCTGTTTTTT. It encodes CASSQRRAQYPGELFF.

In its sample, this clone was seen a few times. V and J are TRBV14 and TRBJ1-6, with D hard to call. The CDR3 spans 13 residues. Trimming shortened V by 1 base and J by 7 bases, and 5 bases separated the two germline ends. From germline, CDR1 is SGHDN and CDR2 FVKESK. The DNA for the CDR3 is TGTGCCAGCAGCCAAGCCAAAAATTCACCCCTCCACTTT. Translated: CASSQAKNSPLHF.

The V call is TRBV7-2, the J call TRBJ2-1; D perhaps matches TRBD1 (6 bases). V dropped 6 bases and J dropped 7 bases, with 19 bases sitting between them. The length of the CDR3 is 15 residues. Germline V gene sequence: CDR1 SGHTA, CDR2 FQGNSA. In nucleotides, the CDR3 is TGTGCCAGCAGATTACGGACAGCCCGAGTGAATGAGCAGTTCTTC. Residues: CASRLRTARVNEQFF.

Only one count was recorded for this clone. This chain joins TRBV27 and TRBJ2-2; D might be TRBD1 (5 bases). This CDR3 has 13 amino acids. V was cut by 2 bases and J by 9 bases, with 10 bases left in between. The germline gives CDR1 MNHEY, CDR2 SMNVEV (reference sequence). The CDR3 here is CASSLPDSRELFF. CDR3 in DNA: TGTGCCAGCAGTTTACCCGACAGCCGGGAGCTGTTTTTT.

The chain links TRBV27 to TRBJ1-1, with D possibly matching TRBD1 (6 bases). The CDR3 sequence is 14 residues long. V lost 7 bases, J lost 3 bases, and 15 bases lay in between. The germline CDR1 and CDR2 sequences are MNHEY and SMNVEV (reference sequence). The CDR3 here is CASTNRAEDTEAFF. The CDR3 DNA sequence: TGTGCCAGCACGAACAGGGCGGAAGACACTGAAGCTTTCTTT.

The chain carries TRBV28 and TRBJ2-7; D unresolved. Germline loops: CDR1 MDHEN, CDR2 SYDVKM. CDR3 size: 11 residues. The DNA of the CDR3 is TGTGGGGCGAGAAGCTCCTACGAGCAGTACTTC. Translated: CGARSSYEQYF.

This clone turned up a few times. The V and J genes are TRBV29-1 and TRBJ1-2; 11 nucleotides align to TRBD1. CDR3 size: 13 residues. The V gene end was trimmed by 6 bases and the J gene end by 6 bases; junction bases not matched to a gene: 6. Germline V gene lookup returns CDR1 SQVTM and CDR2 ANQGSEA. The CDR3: CSVDGTGGHGYTF. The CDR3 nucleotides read TGCAGCGTCGATGGGACAGGGGGGCATGGCTACACCTTC.

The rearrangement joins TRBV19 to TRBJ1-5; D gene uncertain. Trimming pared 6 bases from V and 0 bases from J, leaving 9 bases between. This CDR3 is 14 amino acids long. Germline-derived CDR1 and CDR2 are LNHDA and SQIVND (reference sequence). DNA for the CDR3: TGTGCCAGTAGCTGGACTTATAGCAATCAGCCCCAGCATTTT. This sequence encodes CASSWTYSNQPQHF.

The CDR3 nucleotides are TGTGCCAGCAGCTTTCAAAGCGGGAAAAACATTCAGTACTTC. Translating it yields CASSFQSGKNIQYF. V and J are TRBV7-2 and TRBJ2-4, with D possibly being TRBD2 (6 bases). The V end was cut by 3 bases, the J end by 4 bases, with 10 bases between. Germline-derived CDR1 and CDR2 are SGHTA and FQGNSA. This CDR3 contains 14 residues. Looking up the rest from reference TRBV7-2 and TRBJ2-4 gives the full variable domain: GAGVSQSPSNKVTEKGKDVELRCDPISGHTALYWYRQSLGQGLEFLIYFQGNSAPDKSGLPSDRFSAERTGGSVSTLTIQRTQQEDSAVYLCASSFQSGKNIQYFGAGTRLSVL.

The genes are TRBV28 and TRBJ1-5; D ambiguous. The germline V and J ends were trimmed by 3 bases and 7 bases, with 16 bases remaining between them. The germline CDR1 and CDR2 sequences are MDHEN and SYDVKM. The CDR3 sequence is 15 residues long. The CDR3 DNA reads TGTGCCAGCAGTTTGGGCCCGGGGTCGGGGCAGCCCCAGCATTTT. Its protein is CASSLGPGSGQPQHF.

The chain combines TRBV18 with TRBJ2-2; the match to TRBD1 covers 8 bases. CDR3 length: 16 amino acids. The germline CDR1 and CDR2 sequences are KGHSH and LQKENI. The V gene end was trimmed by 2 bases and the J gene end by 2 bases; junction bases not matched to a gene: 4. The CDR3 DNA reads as TGTGCCAGCTCACCAGGACAGGGTGCCAACACCGGGGAGCTGTTTTTT. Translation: CASSPGQGANTGELFF.

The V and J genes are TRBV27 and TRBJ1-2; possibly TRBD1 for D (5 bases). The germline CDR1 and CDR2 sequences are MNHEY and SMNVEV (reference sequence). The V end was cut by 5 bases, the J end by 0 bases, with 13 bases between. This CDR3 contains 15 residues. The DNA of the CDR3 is TGTGCCAGCAGTCTTACAGGAGTTACTAACTATGGCTACACCTTC. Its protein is CASSLTGVTNYGYTF.

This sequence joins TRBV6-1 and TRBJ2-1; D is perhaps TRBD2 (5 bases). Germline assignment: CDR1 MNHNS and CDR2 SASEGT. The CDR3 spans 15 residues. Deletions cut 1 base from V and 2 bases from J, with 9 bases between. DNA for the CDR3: TGTGCCAGCAGTGAAGACGGGAACACCTACAATGAGCAGTTCTTC. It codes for CASSEDGNTYNEQFF.

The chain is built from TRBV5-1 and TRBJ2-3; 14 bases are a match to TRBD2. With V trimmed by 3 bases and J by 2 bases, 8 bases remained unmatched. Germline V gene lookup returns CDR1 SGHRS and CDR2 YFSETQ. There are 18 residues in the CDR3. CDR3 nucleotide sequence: TGCGCCAGCAGCTGGGAACCGGGACTAGCGGGAGACACAGATACGCAGTATTTT. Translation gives CASSWEPGLAGDTDTQYF.

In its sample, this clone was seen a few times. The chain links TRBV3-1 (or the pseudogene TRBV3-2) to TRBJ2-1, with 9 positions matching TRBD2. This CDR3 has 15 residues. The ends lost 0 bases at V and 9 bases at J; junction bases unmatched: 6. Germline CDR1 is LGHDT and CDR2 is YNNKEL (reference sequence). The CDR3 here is CASSQDRGAGGEQFF. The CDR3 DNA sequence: TGTGCCAGCAGCCAAGATCGCGGAGCGGGAGGTGAGCAGTTCTTC.

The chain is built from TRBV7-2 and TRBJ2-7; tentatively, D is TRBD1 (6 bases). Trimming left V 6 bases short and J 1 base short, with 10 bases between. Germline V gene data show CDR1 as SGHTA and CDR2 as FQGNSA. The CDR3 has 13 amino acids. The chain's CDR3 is CASSVGASYEQYF. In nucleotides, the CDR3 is TGTGCCAGCAGTGTGGGGGCATCCTACGAGCAGTACTTC.

CDR3 nucleotides: TGTGCCAGCAGCCAAGGGGGAACAGGGCGGAACACCGGGGAGCTGTTTTTT. Encoded protein: CASSQGGTGRNTGELFF. The chain employs TRBV4-2 and TRBJ2-2; perhaps TRBD1 as D (6 bases). The V and J ends lost 1 base and 1 base respectively, with 13 bases between them. CDR1 and CDR2 (germline): LGHNA, YNFKEQ. The length of the CDR3 is 17 residues.

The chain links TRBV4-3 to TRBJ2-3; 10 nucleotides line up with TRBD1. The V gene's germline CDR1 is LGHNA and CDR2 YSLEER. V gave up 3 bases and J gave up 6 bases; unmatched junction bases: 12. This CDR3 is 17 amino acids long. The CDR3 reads CASSHRSGTGEGDTQYF. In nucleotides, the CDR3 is TGCGCCAGCAGCCACCGATCCGGGACAGGGGAGGGGGATACGCAGTATTTT.

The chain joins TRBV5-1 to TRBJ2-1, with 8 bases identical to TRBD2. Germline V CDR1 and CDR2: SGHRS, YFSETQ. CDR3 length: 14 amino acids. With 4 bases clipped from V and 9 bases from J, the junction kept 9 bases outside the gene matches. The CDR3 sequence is CASSVLREVSEQFF. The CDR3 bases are TGCGCCAGCAGCGTTTTGCGGGAGGTGAGTGAGCAGTTCTTC.

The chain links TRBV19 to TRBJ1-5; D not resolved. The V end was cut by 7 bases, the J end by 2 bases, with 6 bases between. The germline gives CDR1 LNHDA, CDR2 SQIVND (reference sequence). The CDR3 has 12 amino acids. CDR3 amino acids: CASKEGNQPQHF. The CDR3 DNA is TGTGCCAGTAAAGAGGGCAATCAGCCCCAGCATTTT.